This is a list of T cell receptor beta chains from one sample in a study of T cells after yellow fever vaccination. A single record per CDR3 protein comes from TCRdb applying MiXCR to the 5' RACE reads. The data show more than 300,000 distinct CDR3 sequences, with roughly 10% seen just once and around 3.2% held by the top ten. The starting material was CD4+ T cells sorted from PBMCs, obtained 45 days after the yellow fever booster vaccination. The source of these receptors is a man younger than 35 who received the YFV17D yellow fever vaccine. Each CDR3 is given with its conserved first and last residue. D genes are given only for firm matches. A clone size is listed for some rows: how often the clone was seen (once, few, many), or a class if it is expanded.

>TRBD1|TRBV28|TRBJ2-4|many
TGTGCCAGCAGTGAATTACAGGGGTTGAACATTCAGTACTTC
CASSELQGLNIQYF
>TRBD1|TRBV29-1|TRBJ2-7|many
TGCAGCGTTGGGGACAGGGCCTACGAGCAGTACTTC
CSVGDRAYEQYF
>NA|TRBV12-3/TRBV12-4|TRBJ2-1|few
TGTGCCAGCAGCCGTCGGGCAGGGCAATTCTACAATGAGCAGTTCTTC
CASSRRAGQFYNEQFF
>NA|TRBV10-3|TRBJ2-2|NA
TGTGCCATCAGTGCTTGGCTAACCAACACCGGGGAGCTGTTTTTT
CAISAWLTNTGELFF
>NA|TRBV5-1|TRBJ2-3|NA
TGCGCCAGCAGCTTCCAGGGAAGCACAGATACGCAGTATTTT
CASSFQGSTDTQYF
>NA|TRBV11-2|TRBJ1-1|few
TGTGCCAGCAGCTCAACGCGAGGGGGACACTCGAACACTGAAGCTTTCTTT
CASSSTRGGHSNTEAFF
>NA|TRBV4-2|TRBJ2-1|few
TGTGCCAGCAGCCAAGTGGAAGGGGTTGCCTACAATGAGCAGTTCTTC
CASSQVEGVAYNEQFF
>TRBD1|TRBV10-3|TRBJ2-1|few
TGTGCCATCAGTGAACAGGGACAGGGGGCTCCTGAGCAGTTCTTC
CAISEQGQGAPEQFF
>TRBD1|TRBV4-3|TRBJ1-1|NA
TGCGCCAGCAGCCACCAAGACAGGGTCGCTGAAGCTTTCTTT
CASSHQDRVAEAFF
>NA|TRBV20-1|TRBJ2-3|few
TGCAGTGCTGGGACCACAGATACGCAGTATTTT
CSAGTTDTQYF
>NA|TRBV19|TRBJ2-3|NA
TGTGCCAGTAGCAGTCGCCGCGGGGAACGGGGCACAGATACGCAGTATTTT
CASSSRRGERGTDTQYF
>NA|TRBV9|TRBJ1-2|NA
TGTGCCAGCAGCCCCCGGGGGACCGTGGCTGGCTACACCTTC
CASSPRGTVAGYTF
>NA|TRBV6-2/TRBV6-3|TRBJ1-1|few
TGTGCCAGCAGTTACCCAGGAACGTGGGGCCACATGAACACTGAAGCTTTCTTT
CASSYPGTWGHMNTEAFF
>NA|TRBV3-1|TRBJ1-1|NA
TGTGCCAGCAGCCTGCAGGGAACGGGCACTGAAGCTTTCTTT
CASSLQGTGTEAFF
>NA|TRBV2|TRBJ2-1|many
TGTGCCAGCAGTGAGTACCTTGACAGTAGCGAGCAGTTCTTC
CASSEYLDSSEQFF
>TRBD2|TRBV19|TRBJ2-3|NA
TGTGCCAGTAGTACAGGACTAGCCGAAGATACGCAGTATTTT
CASSTGLAEDTQYF
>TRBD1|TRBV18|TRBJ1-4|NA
TGTGCCAGCTCACCCCGACAGGGGGAGGGTGAAAAACTGTTTTTT
CASSPRQGEGEKLFF
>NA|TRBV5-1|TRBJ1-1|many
TGCGCCAGCAGCTCCCTGCAGGGGCGAATGGGAACTGAAGCTTTCTTT
CASSSLQGRMGTEAFF
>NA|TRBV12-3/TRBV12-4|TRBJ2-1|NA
TGTGCCAGCAGTTCCCCCGGACGGAGCGAGCAGTTCTTC
CASSSPGRSEQFF
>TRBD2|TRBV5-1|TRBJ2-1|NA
TGCGCCAGCAGTCCCCCCCAGGCTAGCGGATCCTACAATGAGCAGTTCTTC
CASSPPQASGSYNEQFF
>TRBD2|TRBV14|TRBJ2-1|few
TGTGCCAGCAGCCAAGAGGGCGGGGGGAACAATGAGCAGTTCTTC
CASSQEGGGNNEQFF
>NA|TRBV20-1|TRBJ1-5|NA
TGCAGTGCTCTCCGGGACAGCAATCAGCCCCAGCATTTT
CSALRDSNQPQHF
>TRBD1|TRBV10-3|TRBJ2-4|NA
TGTGCCATCAGTGAGTCATGGGACAGGGAGCGGAACATTCAGTACTTC
CAISESWDRERNIQYF
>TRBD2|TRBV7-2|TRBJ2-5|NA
TGTGCCAGCAGCTTACTCGCGCGGGGGGGCCAAGAGACCCAGTACTTC
CASSLLARGGQETQYF
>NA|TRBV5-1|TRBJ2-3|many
TGCGCCAGCAGCTTGGCCCTCACAGGGAGCACAGATACGCAGTATTTT
CASSLALTGSTDTQYF
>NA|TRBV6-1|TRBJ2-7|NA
TGTGCCAGCAGTGAAGTGGTCAGGGTAATGTCCTACGAGCAGTACTTC
CASSEVVRVMSYEQYF
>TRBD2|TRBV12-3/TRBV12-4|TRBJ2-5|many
TGTGCCACGGGACTAGTGCCAGAGACCCAGTACTTC
CATGLVPETQYF
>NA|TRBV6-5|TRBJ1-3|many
TGTGCCAGCACTACCCCGGGTCAGGACACCATATATTTT
CASTTPGQDTIYF
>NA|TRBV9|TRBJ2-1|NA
TGTGCCAGCAGCGTAGATCCCAGGGGAAATGAGCAGTTCTTC
CASSVDPRGNEQFF
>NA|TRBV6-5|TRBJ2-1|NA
TGTGCCAGCAGTTATTCAGGACAACTATACAATGAGCAGTTCTTC
CASSYSGQLYNEQFF
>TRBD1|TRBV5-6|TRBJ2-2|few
TGTGCCAGCAGCCCGCGACAGGGACCCGGGGAGCTGTTTTTT
CASSPRQGPGELFF
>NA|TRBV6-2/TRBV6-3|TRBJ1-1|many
TGTGCCAGCAGTTACATCGGGGACACTGAAGCTTTCTTT
CASSYIGDTEAFF
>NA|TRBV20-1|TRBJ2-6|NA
TGCAGTGCTAGCCTCGCAGCTGGGGCCAACGTCCTGACTTTC
CSASLAAGANVLTF
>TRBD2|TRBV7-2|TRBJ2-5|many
TGTGCCAGCAGCCCCCGTTACGGCGGGGGTGCGGCCCAGTACTTC
CASSPRYGGGAAQYF
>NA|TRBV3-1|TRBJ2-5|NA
TGTGCCAGCAGCCGAGTCGGCGGGACCCCATACCAAGAGACCCAGTACTTC
CASSRVGGTPYQETQYF
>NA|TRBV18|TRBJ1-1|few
TGTGCCAGCTCACCGTTCCCGGGGGGGGAAACTGAAGCTTTCTTT
CASSPFPGGETEAFF
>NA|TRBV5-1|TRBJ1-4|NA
TGCGCCAGCAGTTTACCTGGGGAAAAACTGTTTTTT
CASSLPGEKLFF
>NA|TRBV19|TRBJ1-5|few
TGTGCCAGTAAGAAGGGGACGGGCCCTTATAGCAATCAGCCCCAGCATTTT
CASKKGTGPYSNQPQHF
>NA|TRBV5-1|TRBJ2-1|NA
TGCGCCAGCAGCTTGGGGGCACAGGGCGGACCCTACAATGAGCAGTTCTTC
CASSLGAQGGPYNEQFF
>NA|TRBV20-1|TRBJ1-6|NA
TGCAGTGCCAAGAAGGTCTCCTATAATTCACCCCTCCACTTT
CSAKKVSYNSPLHF
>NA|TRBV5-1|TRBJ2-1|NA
TGCGCCAGCAGCCCAATCGGGACGCCGGGCAATGAGCAGTTCTTC
CASSPIGTPGNEQFF
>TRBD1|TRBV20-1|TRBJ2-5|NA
TGCAGTGCCCTCGACAGGGGTAGGCAAGAGACCCAGTACTTC
CSALDRGRQETQYF
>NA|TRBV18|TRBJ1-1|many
TGTGCCAGCTCACCAGGGGGGACTATGAACACTGAAGCTTTCTTT
CASSPGGTMNTEAFF
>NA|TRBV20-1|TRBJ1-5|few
TGCAGTGCTAGAGATTCTTCGAATGGACAGCCCCAGCATTTT
CSARDSSNGQPQHF
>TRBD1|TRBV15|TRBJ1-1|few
TGTGCCACCAGCAGACTGACAGGGAACATGAACACTGAAGCTTTCTTT
CATSRLTGNMNTEAFF
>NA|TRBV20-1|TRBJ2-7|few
TGCAGTGCTAGGGGACGCTCTTACGAGCAGTACTTC
CSARGRSYEQYF
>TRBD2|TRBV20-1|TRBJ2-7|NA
TGCAGTGCTAACGGACTAGGGGCCTACGAGCAGTACTTC
CSANGLGAYEQYF
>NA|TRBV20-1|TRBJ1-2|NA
TGCAGTGCTAGCTTGGACAGTGGTGGCTACACCTTC
CSASLDSGGYTF
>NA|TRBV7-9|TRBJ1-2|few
TGTGCCAGCAGCTTTGGGCAGGACTATGGCTACACCTTC
CASSFGQDYGYTF
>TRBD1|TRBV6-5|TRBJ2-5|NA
TGTGCCAGCAACCAAGGGGGTACAGTAACAGGGGGCCAGTACTTC
CASNQGGTVTGGQYF
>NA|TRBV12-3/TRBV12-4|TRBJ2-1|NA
TGTGCCAGCAGTTTAGCGCCCGGGAGTTACAATGAGCAGTTCTTC
CASSLAPGSYNEQFF
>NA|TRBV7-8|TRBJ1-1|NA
TGTGCCAGCAGCGCCAACAGGTATAACACTGAAGCTTTCTTT
CASSANRYNTEAFF
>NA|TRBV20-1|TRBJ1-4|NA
TGCAGTGCTAGTATTCGAAATGAAAAACTGTTTTTT
CSASIRNEKLFF
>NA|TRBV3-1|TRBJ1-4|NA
TGTGCCAGCAGCCAAGATAGGTCAGGCAGGGGCGAGGAAAAACTGTTTTTT
CASSQDRSGRGEEKLFF
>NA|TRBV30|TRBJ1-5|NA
TGTGCCTGGGGGCTGGAAGGGAGCCAGCCCCAGCATTTT
CAWGLEGSQPQHF
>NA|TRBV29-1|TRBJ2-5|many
TGCAGCGTGGCAGAGACCCAGTACTTC
CSVAETQYF
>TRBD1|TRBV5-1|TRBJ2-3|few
TGCGCCAGCAGCTTGGGGGGACAGTGGGACGGTAATACGCAGTATTTT
CASSLGGQWDGNTQYF
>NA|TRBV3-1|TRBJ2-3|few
TGTGCCAGCAGCCCATTTGGGTCAGATACGCAGTATTTT
CASSPFGSDTQYF